Below are 2 T cell receptor beta chains sequenced from a single sample in a study of tumor-infiltrating lymphocytes in localized non-small cell lung cancer. Clones were sequenced by immunoSEQ multiplex PCR, and TCRdb holds only the in-frame ones, with some missing. This sample has about 9,300 clones, with 65% to 85% found just once. Sequencing was done on a sample of uninvolved lung tissue not adjacent to the tumor. The receptor source for this set is a human donor with non-small cell lung cancer.

CDR3 DNA sequence: TGTGCCAGCAGCTTGGATCGGTTTCAAGAGACCCAGTACTTC. Translation: CASSLDRFQETQYF. The chain is built from TRBV5-4 and TRBJ2-5; no definite D call. CDR3 length: 14 amino acids. Trimming removed 0 bases at V and 2 bases at J, with 8 bases between. Per germline, CDR1 SGHNT and CDR2 YYREEE (reference sequence).

The rearrangement uses TRBV11-2 and TRBJ2-7; no clear D gene. V dropped 6 bases and J dropped 4 bases, with 7 bases sitting between them. The CDR3 sequence is 11 residues long. The germline gives CDR1 SGHAT, CDR2 FQNNGV. The CDR3 DNA sequence: TGTGCCAGCAGAGGTCGGTACGAGCAGTACTTC. The encoded protein is CASRGRYEQYF.